This TCR beta chain was identified during a study of graft-versus-host responses after intestinal transplantation. The repertoire was sequenced with immunoSEQ multiplex PCR; TCRdb's copy has only in-frame clones and lacks some. The data show about 7,400 clones, with roughly 69% seen just once and around 19% held by the top ten. Graft specimens yielded both intraepithelial and lamina propria lymphocytes. General observations from the study: Peak levels of circulating GvH clones tracked with early post-transplant HvG declines. Some GvH clones were seen earlier in gut or blood, suggesting intestinal origin.

Trimming took 5 bases from V and 2 from J; bases not matched to a gene: 4. Germline V gene lookup returns CDR1 MRHNA and CDR2 SNTAGT. CDR3 length equals 15 residues. Note on this clone: The antigen is not known.

V gene TRBV6-4 combines with J gene TRBJ2-3, with TRBD2 matching 10 bases. This receptor was obtained from a human patient who received an intestinal transplant, so some T cells may come from the graft donor. The sequencing used ileum tissue, collected about 32 weeks after intestinal transplantation. Written as DNA, the CDR3 is TGTGCCAGCAGTTCCGGGACTAGCGACACAGATACGCAGTATTTT. Protein product: CASSSGTSDTDTQYF.